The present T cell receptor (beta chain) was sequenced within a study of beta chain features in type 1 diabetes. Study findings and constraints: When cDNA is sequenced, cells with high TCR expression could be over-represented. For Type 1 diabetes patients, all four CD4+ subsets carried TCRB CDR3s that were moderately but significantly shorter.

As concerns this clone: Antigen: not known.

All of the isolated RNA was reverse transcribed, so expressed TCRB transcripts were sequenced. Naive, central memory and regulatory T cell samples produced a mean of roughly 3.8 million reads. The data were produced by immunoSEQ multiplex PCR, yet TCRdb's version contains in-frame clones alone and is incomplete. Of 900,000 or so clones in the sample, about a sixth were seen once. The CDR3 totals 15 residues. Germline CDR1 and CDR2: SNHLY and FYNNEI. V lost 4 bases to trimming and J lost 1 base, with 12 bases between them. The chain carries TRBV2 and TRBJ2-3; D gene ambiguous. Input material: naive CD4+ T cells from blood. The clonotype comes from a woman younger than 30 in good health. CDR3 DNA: TGTGCCAGCAGTGTGCTCGGCGGTCGCACAGATACGCAGTATTTT. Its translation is CASSVLGGRTDTQYF.